This entry lists 19 T cell receptor beta chains sequenced from one sample in a study of CD8+CD57+ T cells in acquired aplastic anemia. CD8+CD57+ cell expansion, shown by flow cytometry, had occurred in the patients selected for sequencing. Profiling that covered TCR beta VDJ and CDR3 relied on genomic DNA as its template. TCRdb re-called the reads with MiXCR, one entry per CDR3 protein. In the table there are some 200,000 distinct CDR3 sequences, around 47% of which are singletons. What was sequenced was sorted CD4+, CD8+, or CD8+CD57+ T cells (not recorded which) from PBMCs. The receptors were sampled from a human donor with aplastic anemia.

This clonotype has just one count. The CDR3 loop reads CSVEDGTEYQETQYF. The CDR3 DNA sequence: TGCAGCGTTGAAGACGGGACCGAGTACCAAGAGACCCAGTACTTC. This chain links TRBV29-1 with TRBJ2-5; tentatively, D is TRBD1 or TRBD2 (5 bases each). The germline CDR1 and CDR2 sequences are SQVTM and ANQGSEA. Trimming took off 0 bases at V and 0 bases at J, with 11 bases between the two ends. CDR3 length: 15 amino acids.

This clonotype was observed at least ten times. One junction end does not reproduce the germline sequence, and a read error may be involved. CDR3 protein: CASSPPGTSGAEF. CDR3 DNA sequence: TGTGCCAGCTCACCACCAGGGACTAGCGGGGCGGAATTC. The chain uses TRBV18 and TRBJ2-7; TRBD2 aligns across 13 bases. From germline, CDR1 is KGHSH and CDR2 LQKENI. The CDR3 loop spans 13 amino acids.

This clonotype was seen at least ten times. The chain uses TRBV7-3 and TRBJ2-2, with TRBD1 as a possible D gene (5 bases). This CDR3 contains 13 residues. Trimming took 2 bases from V and 4 from J, leaving 5 bases between them. Germline V gene data show CDR1 as SGHTA and CDR2 as FQGTGA. As DNA, the CDR3 is TGTGCCAGCAGCTTACAGGGCACCGGGGAGCTGTTTTTT. Its translation is CASSLQGTGELFF.

The V gene is TRBV30, the J gene TRBJ1-2; no clear D gene. This CDR3 contains 10 residues. Germline V gene lookup returns CDR1 GTSNPN and CDR2 SVGIG (reference sequence). With 2 bases removed from V and 2 bases from J, the gap between germline ends came to 0 bases. The CDR3 is CAWSNYGYTF. CDR3 DNA sequence: TGTGCCTGGAGTAACTATGGCTACACCTTC.

This clonotype appeared many times. This chain connects TRBV25-1 to TRBJ2-1; 9 bases align to TRBD2. Looked up from germline, CDR1 is MGHDK and CDR2 is SYGVNS. Unmatched junction bases numbered 9, after V lost 2 bases and J lost 4 bases. The CDR3 covers 17 residues. This CDR3 reads CASSERASGVPYNEQFF. The CDR3 DNA sequence: TGTGCCAGCAGTGAAAGAGCTAGCGGGGTTCCATACAATGAGCAGTTCTTC. The full variable domain, completed using reference TRBV25-1 and TRBJ2-1, is EADIYQTPRYLVIGTGKKITLECSQTMGHDKMYWYQQDPGMELHLIHYSYGVNSTEKGDLSSESTVSRIRTEHFPLTLESARPSHTSQYLCASSERASGVPYNEQFFGPGTRLTVL.

This clonotype was observed a few times. This chain joins TRBV11-2 and TRBJ1-2; 7 bases are a match to TRBD1. The V and J ends lost 1 base and 1 base, in that order; junction bases with no gene match: 15. This CDR3 is built from 19 residues. Germline V gene data show CDR1 as SGHAT and CDR2 as FQNNGV. Written as DNA, the CDR3 is TGTGCCAGCAGCTTAGGGTTAGGCCCCGACAGGGCCCATAACTATGGCTACACCTTC. Residues: CASSLGLGPDRAHNYGYTF.

The V call is TRBV28, the J call TRBJ2-2; 9 nucleotides match TRBD2. V gave up 6 bases and J gave up 5 bases; unmatched junction bases: 4. Germline V gene data show CDR1 as MDHEN and CDR2 as SYDVKM. CDR3 length: 14 residues. CDR3 nucleotide sequence: TGTGCCAGCAGACCGGGACTAGCAACCGGGGAGCTGTTTTTT. Translated: CASRPGLATGELFF.

V usage is TRBV18 and J usage is TRBJ1-5; perhaps TRBD1 as D (5 bases). The germline CDR1 and CDR2 sequences are KGHSH and LQKENI. Trimming took off 4 bases at V and 6 bases at J, with 10 bases between the two ends. The CDR3 runs 13 residues. The CDR3 nucleotides read TGTGCCAGCTCACAGGGGAAGGGTCAGCCCCAGCATTTT. Protein: CASSQGKGQPQHF. The entire variable domain, with the rest obtained from reference TRBV18 and TRBJ1-5, is as follows: NAGVMQNPRHLVRRRGQEARLRCSPMKGHSHVYWYRQLPEEGLKFMVYLQKENIIDESGMPKERFSAEFPKEGPSILRIQQVVRGDSAAYFCASSQGKGQPQHFGDGTRLSIL.

There are many counts of this clonotype. The chain links TRBV6-2 or TRBV6-3 to TRBJ2-7, with D perhaps matching TRBD2 (5 bases). Germline V gene lookup returns CDR1 MNHEY and CDR2 SVGEGT. CDR3 size: 16 residues. Deletions cut 6 bases from V and 0 bases from J, with 18 bases between. For the CDR3, the DNA is TGTGCCAGCAGCCCACTCGGGATTCCAAACTCCTACGAGCAGTACTTC. Protein product: CASSPLGIPNSYEQYF.

The genes are TRBV4-2 and TRBJ2-1, with TRBD2 matching over 13 bases. The CDR3 is 16 residues long. Germline V gene data show CDR1 as LGHNA and CDR2 as YNFKEQ. V was pared by 5 bases and J by 7 bases, with 8 bases of the junction left unmatched. CDR3 residues: CASSRTSGSYDNEQFF. The CDR3 bases are TGTGCCAGCAGCAGGACTAGCGGGAGTTATGATAATGAGCAGTTCTTC.

This clonotype was counted a few times. This chain uses TRBV5-1 with TRBJ2-5, with 9 nucleotides matching TRBD1. CDR3 length: 16 amino acids. V gave up 0 bases and J gave up 4 bases; unmatched junction bases: 7. Germline lookup yields CDR1 SGHRS and CDR2 YFSETQ. In DNA, the CDR3 is TGCGCCAGCAGCTTGGGGAGCACAGGGGGCGGAGAGACCCAGTACTTC. Its protein is CASSLGSTGGGETQYF.

The CDR3 reads CASTRSPSGEQFF. CDR3 sequence (DNA): TGTGCCAGCACCAGAAGCCCCAGCGGAGAGCAGTTCTTC. The chain recombines TRBV7-3 with TRBJ2-1, with a possible D match to TRBD2 (5 bases). In germline, CDR1 is SGHTA, CDR2 FQGTGA. The V end lost 7 bases, the J end lost 10 bases, and 17 bases lay between the germline ends. The CDR3 extends over 13 amino acids.

As for this clonotype: A read error may explain this, as a much larger clone is one base away. This is likely a read error, given that the CDR3 carries no conserved phenylalanine or tryptophan at its end. The gene calls are TRBV9 and TRBJ2-1, with D possibly TRBD2 on 5 matching bases. The germline V gene has CDR1 SGDLS and CDR2 YYNGEE. The CDR3 consists of 14 residues. V was shortened by 1 base and J by 3 bases, with 8 bases between the two germline ends. The CDR3 region has the DNA TGTGCCAGCAGCGTACGAGGGAACTACAATGAGCAGTTCTCC. This sequence encodes CASSVRGNYNEQFS.

The CDR3 protein is CASSLRDSRNYGYTF. The DNA for the CDR3 is TGTGCCAGCAGCTTGCGAGACAGCCGAAACTATGGCTACACCTTC. The rearrangement uses TRBV9 and TRBJ1-2, with D tentatively TRBD1 (5 bases). Trimming removed 4 bases from V and 2 bases from J, with 15 bases in between. CDR1 and CDR2 from the germline V gene are SGDLS and YYNGEE. The CDR3 extends over 15 amino acids.

This clonotype was recorded at least ten times. The rearrangement joins TRBV15 to TRBJ1-5, with 10 positions matching TRBD1. Trimming cost V 3 bases and J 4 bases; bases outside gene matches: 3. There are 15 residues in the CDR3. Per germline, CDR1 LNHNV and CDR2 YYDKDF (reference sequence). CDR3 loop: CATSSWGQGNQPQHF. The CDR3 DNA is TGTGCCACCAGCAGTTGGGGACAGGGGAATCAGCCCCAGCATTTT.

A word on this clonotype: At one end, the junction sequence differs from germline, possibly due to a read error. This chain uses TRBV15 with TRBJ2-7, with 9 nucleotides matching TRBD1. There are 15 residues in the CDR3. Germline-derived CDR1 and CDR2 are LNHNV and YYDKDF (reference sequence). CDR3 nucleotide sequence: TGTGCCACCAGCCGGGATCCGGGACAGGGCTACGAGCAGTGCTTC. This gives the protein CATSRDPGQGYEQCF.

This clonotype was counted a few times. V and J are TRBV15 and TRBJ1-4; 10 nucleotides align to TRBD1. The V gene's germline CDR1 is LNHNV and CDR2 YYDKDF (reference sequence). CDR3 size: 15 residues. The V segment lost 0 bases and the J segment 10 bases; nucleotides outside the gene matches: 5. The CDR3 is CATSRDLGTGVKLFF. As DNA, the CDR3 is TGTGCCACCAGCAGAGATCTTGGGACAGGGGTAAAACTGTTTTTT. Full variable domain (outside the CDR3, taken from reference TRBV15 and TRBJ1-4): DAMVIQNPRYQVTQFGKPVTLSCSQTLNHNVMYWYQQKSSQAPKLLFHYYDKDFNNEADTPDNFQSRRPNTSFCFLDIRSPGLGDTAMYLCATSRDLGTGVKLFFGSGTQLSVL.

CDR3 residues: CASSGPGGGGTTGELFF. In DNA form, the CDR3 reads TGTGCCAGCAGCGGCCCGGGAGGCGGGGGTACTACCGGGGAGCTGTTTTTT. V gene TRBV9 combines with J gene TRBJ2-2; TRBD2 aligns across 7 bases. Trimming removed 3 bases from V and 5 bases from J; junction bases left unmatched: 13. Germline-derived CDR1 and CDR2 are SGDLS and YYNGEE. The CDR3 runs 17 residues.

To note about this clonotype: This sequence may be a read error, since a much larger clone differs from it by one base. The chain recombines TRBV5-1 with TRBJ1-1; D remains ambiguous. This CDR3 has 13 residues. Germline loops: CDR1 SGHRS, CDR2 YFSETQ. For the CDR3, the DNA is TGCGCCGGCAGCTCAAATAAGGCCACTGAAGCTTTCTTT. As protein: CAGSSNKATEAFF.